The rows below give T cell receptor beta chains drawn from one sample of a study of blood T cell repertoires in COVID-19. Produced via immunoSEQ multiplex PCR; TCRdb's table is partial and in-frame only. The sample includes around 110,000 clones, 82% seen only once; the top ten take 7.9%. Sequencing was carried out using peripheral blood. Receptors originate from a man aged 65 to 85 with acute or convalescent COVID-19. The CDR3 runs from the conserved cysteine through the conserved F or W. Each record gives: J gene, V gene, CDR3 protein.

J gene: TRBJ1-2; V gene: TRBV27; CDR3 protein: CASSLTGGYGYTF
J gene: TRBJ2-7; V gene: TRBV5-1; CDR3 protein: CASSLNTGQGSYEQYF
J gene: TRBJ1-1; V gene: TRBV5-1; CDR3 protein: CASTRGGRANTEAFF
J gene: TRBJ2-7; V gene: TRBV18; CDR3 protein: CASSLGQGVLYEQYF
J gene: TRBJ1-2; V gene: TRBV5-1; CDR3 protein: CASSPDRYYGYTF
J gene: TRBJ1-3; V gene: TRBV9; CDR3 protein: CASSVDPSFDGNTIYF
J gene: TRBJ2-7; V gene: TRBV1; CDR3 protein: CTSSQGRGTVEQYF
J gene: TRBJ2-7; V gene: TRBV12-3/TRBV12-4; CDR3 protein: CASSLFEFDEQYF
J gene: TRBJ2-3; V gene: TRBV7-3; CDR3 protein: CASSLAGGNTDTQYF
J gene: TRBJ2-2; V gene: TRBV7-9; CDR3 protein: CASSPGTGNGELFF
J gene: TRBJ1-1; V gene: TRBV15; CDR3 protein: CATSRDQGEAFF
J gene: TRBJ1-2; V gene: TRBV12-3/TRBV12-4; CDR3 protein: CASSTRGDYGYTF
J gene: TRBJ1-3; V gene: TRBV25-1; CDR3 protein: CASSRDRSSGNTIYF
J gene: TRBJ1-2; V gene: TRBV5-4; CDR3 protein: CASSSGEGDYGYTF
J gene: TRBJ2-6; V gene: TRBV9; CDR3 protein: CASSVGGGAGANVLTF
J gene: TRBJ1-6; V gene: TRBV5-1; CDR3 protein: CASSLAGQGYSPLHF
J gene: TRBJ1-5; V gene: TRBV2; CDR3 protein: CASAGTNQPQHF
J gene: TRBJ1-2; V gene: TRBV5-1; CDR3 protein: CASSPDIYGYTF
J gene: TRBJ1-5; V gene: TRBV6-1; CDR3 protein: CASSEAEGNQPQHF